What follows are 24 T cell receptor beta chains derived from one specimen sequenced in a study of cytomegalovirus exposure and HLA in healthy donors. PCR used 60 Vbeta primers and 13 Jbeta primers. Assay: immunoSEQ multiplex PCR; the TCRdb copy retains only in-frame clones and omits some. The table includes about 120,000 clones, about 78% detected once. The material sequenced was PBMCs. The source is a woman in her forties in good health and CMV-seropositive.

The chain employs TRBV29-1 and TRBJ1-1, with unresolved D. Germline V lookup: CDR1 SQVTM, CDR2 ANQGSEA. The CDR3 is 12 amino acids. The V and J ends lost 3 bases and 5 bases respectively, with 10 bases between them. CDR3 region: CSVDTTGTEAFF. The CDR3 DNA follows: TGCAGCGTTGACACAACGGGAACTGAAGCTTTCTTT.

The chain uses TRBV14 and TRBJ1-3, with unresolved D. The CDR3 has 16 amino acids. V gave up 0 bases and J gave up 0 bases, with 9 bases separating them. Germline assignment: CDR1 SGHDN and CDR2 FVKESK. DNA for the CDR3: TGTGCCAGCAGCCAAGAACCCGGGAGCTCTGGAAACACCATATATTTT. Protein: CASSQEPGSSGNTIYF.

This clone was counted once. The V and J genes are TRBV7-2 and TRBJ1-2; D call uncertain. The V end lost 5 bases, the J end lost 5 bases, and 12 bases lay between the germline ends. The CDR3 is made up of 13 amino acids. Germline V gene sequence: CDR1 SGHTA, CDR2 FQGNSA. The CDR3 here is CASSGTSGYGYTF. CDR3 sequence (DNA): TGTGCCAGCAGCGGAACGAGCGGGTATGGCTACACCTTC.

The chain couples TRBV7-9 to TRBJ1-2; possible D gene TRBD1, 5 bases. The CDR3 loop spans 17 amino acids. Germline CDR1 is SEHNR and CDR2 is FQNEAQ (reference sequence). Trimming removed 7 bases at V and 4 bases at J, with 25 bases between. The CDR3 region is CASTQTPSRQNIYGYTF. CDR3 DNA: TGTGCCAGCACCCAAACCCCCTCCAGACAGAACATCTATGGCTACACCTTC.

V usage is TRBV6-5 and J usage is TRBJ1-4; 9 bases line up with TRBD1. CDR3 length: 16 amino acids. CDR1 and CDR2 (germline): MNHEY, SVGAGI. J was trimmed by 7 bases and V by 0 bases; bases with no gene match: 6. The CDR3: CASSYSMGQGSEKLFF. DNA for the CDR3: TGTGCCAGCAGTTACTCGATGGGACAGGGCAGTGAAAAACTGTTTTTT.

The V call is TRBV11-2, the J call TRBJ2-2, with TRBD2 matching 11 bases. Looked up from germline, CDR1 is SGHAT and CDR2 is FQNNGV. The trim removed 6 bases at V and 5 bases at J, leaving 14 bases unmatched. The CDR3 has 18 amino acids. CDR3 loop: CASRPPRLAGIDTGELFF. The CDR3 region has the DNA TGTGCCAGCAGACCGCCCCGACTAGCGGGGATTGATACCGGGGAGCTGTTTTTT.

In its sample, this clone was seen a few times. The chain links TRBV10-3 to TRBJ1-6; 7 bases fit TRBD1. J gave up 9 bases and V 10 bases, and 9 bases lay outside the gene matches. The CDR3 consists of 13 residues. The V gene's germline CDR1 is ENHRY and CDR2 SYGVKD. The CDR3 sequence is CATGQATSSPLHF. CDR3 coding DNA: TGTGCCACTGGACAGGCGACAAGTTCACCCCTCCACTTT.

The J gene is TRBJ2-3, the V gene TRBV4-3; D not certain. CDR1 is LGHNA, CDR2 YSLEER, per germline. The CDR3 contains 14 residues. The V gene lost 0 bases and the J gene lost 0 bases, with 4 bases spanning the gap. The DNA of the CDR3 is TGCGCCAGCAGCCAAGACACTAGCACAGATACGCAGTATTTT. This gives the protein CASSQDTSTDTQYF.

This clone has a handful of counts. CDR3 bases: TGTGCCAGCAGTGGACAGAATAGCAATCAGCCCCAGCATTTT. Its protein product is CASSGQNSNQPQHF. The rearrangement joins TRBV2 to TRBJ1-5, with D possibly TRBD1 on 5 matching bases. Germline CDR1 SNHLY, CDR2 FYNNEI. V dropped 4 bases and J dropped 0 bases, with 7 bases sitting between them. This CDR3 is built from 14 residues.

The chain uses TRBV10-3 and TRBJ1-2, with 7 nucleotides matching TRBD1. The J segment lost 5 bases and the V segment lost 11 bases, leaving 17 bases of the junction unmatched. Germline loops: CDR1 ENHRY, CDR2 SYGVKD. The CDR3 runs to 15 residues. As DNA, the CDR3 is TGTGCCGCCAAGGGGGCGGGGACGGGGGAGTATGGCTACACCTTC. It encodes CAAKGAGTGEYGYTF.

This chain links TRBV5-1 with TRBJ1-5; perhaps TRBD1 as D (5 bases). The germline gives CDR1 SGHRS, CDR2 YFSETQ. The germline V and J ends were trimmed by 2 bases and 6 bases, with 12 bases remaining between them. The CDR3 contains 14 residues. The CDR3 protein is CASSLSQGGQPQHF. The CDR3 nucleotides read TGCGCCAGCAGCTTATCTCAGGGTGGTCAGCCCCAGCATTTT.

The chain has TRBV7-9 and TRBJ1-3; D unclear. V shed 1 base and J shed 0 bases, with 16 bases lying between them. The CDR3 spans 18 residues. Germline loops: CDR1 SEHNR, CDR2 FQNEAQ (reference sequence). The CDR3 reads CASSLGMARPSSGNTIYF. The CDR3 nucleotides read TGTGCCAGCAGCTTAGGGATGGCCAGGCCATCCTCTGGAAACACCATATATTTT. The full variable domain, with the rest looked up from reference TRBV7-9 and TRBJ1-3, is DTGVSQNPRHKITKRGQNVTFRCDPISEHNRLYWYRQTLGQGPEFLTYFQNEAQLEKSRLLSDRFSAERPKGSFSTLEIQRTEQGDSAMYLCASSLGMARPSSGNTIYFGEGSWLTVV.

J is TRBJ1-1 and V is TRBV6-1, with D tentatively TRBD1 (6 bases). Trimming removed 7 bases at V and 0 bases at J, with 12 bases between. Germline values: CDR1 MNHNS, CDR2 SASEGT. This CDR3 has 14 residues. CDR3 residues: CASIRGTLNTEAFF. DNA for the CDR3: TGTGCCAGCATTAGGGGGACGCTGAACACTGAAGCTTTCTTT.

The J gene is TRBJ1-2, the V gene TRBV11-1; 7 bases map to TRBD1. This CDR3 has 14 amino acids. Germline CDR1 reads SGHAT; CDR2 reads FQDESV (reference sequence). V shed 5 bases and J 2 bases; nucleotides not matched to a gene: 5. Here the CDR3 DNA reads TGTGCCAGCAGCCTTAGACAGGGCAACTATGGCTACACCTTC. Protein product: CASSLRQGNYGYTF.

The chain combines TRBV7-2 with TRBJ1-1, with TRBD1 identical over 8 bases. In germline, CDR1 is SGHTA, CDR2 FQGNSA. The CDR3 totals 15 residues. V lost 5 bases to trimming and J lost 3 bases; unmatched junction nucleotides: 8. DNA of the CDR3: TGTGCCAGCAGCCGAGAGACAGGGGTCTACACTGAAGCTTTCTTT. This sequence encodes CASSRETGVYTEAFF.

The chain joins TRBV18 to TRBJ1-6; no clear D. Germline V lookup: CDR1 KGHSH, CDR2 LQKENI. V dropped 4 bases and J dropped 13 bases, with 23 bases sitting between them. CDR3 size: 16 residues. This CDR3 reads CASSLVAVTPLDPLHF. Written as DNA, the CDR3 is TGTGCCAGCTCACTCGTGGCGGTAACCCCTCTCGATCCCCTCCACTTT.

The chain couples TRBV7-2 to TRBJ1-3; no clear D. The CDR3 length is 16 residues. The germline V gene encodes CDR1 SGHTA and CDR2 FQGNSA. With 3 bases removed from V and 4 bases from J, the gap between germline ends came to 16 bases. The CDR3 is CASSLAHALAGNTIYF. In DNA, the CDR3 is TGTGCCAGCAGCTTGGCACACGCTTTAGCCGGAAACACCATATATTTT.

The rearrangement joins TRBV7-2 to TRBJ1-2; D unclear. Germline V lookup: CDR1 SGHTA, CDR2 FQGNSA. The V and J ends lost 5 bases and 0 bases respectively, with 13 bases between them. This CDR3 has 15 amino acids. CDR3 bases: TGTGCCAGCAGCCCCAGAGGGCCTGCTAACTATGGCTACACCTTC. Translation: CASSPRGPANYGYTF.

This chain joins TRBV9 and TRBJ1-5, with TRBD1 as a possible D gene (5 bases). There are 15 residues in the CDR3. CDR1 SGDLS and CDR2 YYNGEE come from the germline V gene. The V end lost 0 bases, the J end lost 2 bases, and 9 bases lay between the germline ends. The CDR3 DNA reads TGTGCCAGCAGCGTAGGGGCAGGGCGCAATCAGCCCCAGCATTTT. It yields the protein CASSVGAGRNQPQHF. Variable domain in full (rest from reference TRBV9 and TRBJ1-5): DSGVTQTPKHLITATGQRVTLRCSPRSGDLSVYWYQQSLDQGLQFLIQYYNGEERAKGNILERFSAQQFPDLHSELNLSSLELGDSALYFCASSVGAGRNQPQHFGDGTRLSIL.

The rearrangement joins TRBV5-1 to TRBJ2-3; TRBD1 might be the D (6 bases). V lost 2 bases, J lost 2 bases, and 9 bases lay in between. Germline CDR1 reads SGHRS; CDR2 reads YFSETQ. This CDR3 is built from 14 residues. CDR3 loop: CASSFDRSTDTQYF. Here the CDR3 DNA reads TGCGCCAGCAGCTTCGACAGGTCCACAGATACGCAGTATTTT.

The chain carries TRBV30 and TRBJ1-5; 7 bases map to TRBD1. In germline, CDR1 is GTSNPN, CDR2 SVGIG (reference sequence). The CDR3 runs 17 residues. Trimming removed 0 bases from V and 0 bases from J; junction bases left unmatched: 8. For the CDR3, the DNA is TGTGCCTGGAGTGTACCGGACAGGCCTAATAGCAATCAGCCCCAGCATTTT. Its protein is CAWSVPDRPNSNQPQHF.

This sequence joins TRBV6-5 and TRBJ1-1; TRBD1 aligns across 8 bases. Germline V lookup: CDR1 MNHEY, CDR2 SVGAGI. The CDR3 spans 12 residues. Trimming at V came to 6 bases and at J to 10 bases, leaving 7 bases not matched to a gene. The CDR3 spells CASSDRGRVAFF. For the CDR3, the DNA is TGTGCCAGCAGCGACAGGGGTCGCGTAGCTTTCTTT.

Details on this clone: At one end, the junction sequence differs from germline, possibly due to a read error. This chain uses TRBV5-1 with TRBJ2-5; possibly TRBD1 or TRBD2 for D (6 bases each). The germline gives CDR1 SGHRS, CDR2 YFSETQ. The CDR3 contains 14 residues. The DNA for the CDR3 is TGCGCCAGCAGTTTGGAGGGGGTAGGGGAGACCCAGTACTTC. Residues: CASSLEGVGETQYF.

This chain links TRBV21-1 with TRBJ1-5; TRBD1, the table's D call, was not compared with the DNA. TRBV21-1 is deemed a pseudogene. The CDR3 extends over 16 amino acids. CDR3 coding DNA: TGTGCCAGCAGCAAATCCGGGACAGGGCCGTCTCAGCCCCAGCATTTT. Protein: CASSKSGTGPSQPQHF.